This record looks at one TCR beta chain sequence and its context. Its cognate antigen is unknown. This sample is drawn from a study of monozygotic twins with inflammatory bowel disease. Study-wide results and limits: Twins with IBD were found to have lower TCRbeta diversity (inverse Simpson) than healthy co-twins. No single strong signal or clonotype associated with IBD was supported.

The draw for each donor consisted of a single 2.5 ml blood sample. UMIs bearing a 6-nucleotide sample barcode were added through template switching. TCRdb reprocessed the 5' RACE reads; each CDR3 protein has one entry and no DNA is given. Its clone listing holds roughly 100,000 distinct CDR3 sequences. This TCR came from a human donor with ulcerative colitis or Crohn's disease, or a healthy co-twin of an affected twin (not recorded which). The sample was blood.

CDR3 in amino acids: CASRVNTGELFF. J is TRBJ2-2 and V is TRBV10-2. The CDR3 runs 12 residues. CDR1 is WSHSY, CDR2 SAAADI, per germline.